Each of the 8 T cell receptor beta chains below was sequenced from the same sample in a study of CXCR4 blockade with PD-1 therapy in pancreatic cancer. TCRdb's table, derived via immunoSEQ multiplex PCR, lists solely in-frame clones and lacks some. The sample lists roughly 3,600 clones, roughly two fifths seen once, with roughly a sixth in the top ten. The sequenced sample was tumor tissue. These TCRs come from a human donor with pancreatic ductal adenocarcinoma.

The gene calls are TRBV29-1 and TRBJ2-3; D may be TRBD2 (6 bases). The CDR3 sequence is 14 residues long. V gave up 4 bases and J gave up 2 bases, with 13 bases separating them. Per germline, CDR1 SQVTM and CDR2 ANQGSEA. Written as DNA, the CDR3 is TGCAGCGTTGGCCAGCGGGTGTACACAGATACGCAGTATTTT. Translated, it gives CSVGQRVYTDTQYF.

The CDR3 DNA reads TGTGCCAGTAGGGGGACTAGGGTAGAGACCCAGTACTTC. This encodes CASRGTRVETQYF. The gene calls are TRBV19 and TRBJ2-5, with 8 bases matching TRBD2. The V gene end was trimmed by 6 bases and the J gene end by 4 bases; junction bases not matched to a gene: 4. The CDR3 sequence is 13 residues long. The V gene's germline CDR1 is LNHDA and CDR2 SQIVND (reference sequence).

This clone has just a few counts. The rearrangement links TRBV6-8 to TRBJ1-6, with a weak D call TRBD1 (6 bases). V lost 0 bases, J lost 5 bases, and 11 bases lay in between. Per germline, CDR1 MNHGY and CDR2 SAAAGT. This CDR3 comprises 16 residues. CDR3: CASSYSIQGNNSPLHF. The CDR3 DNA reads as TGTGCCAGCAGTTACTCGATTCAGGGGAATAATTCACCCCTCCACTTT.

This rearrangement joins TRBV18 to TRBJ1-4; the D gene is possibly TRBD1 (6 bases). The V gene's germline CDR1 is KGHSH and CDR2 LQKENI. The CDR3 has 14 amino acids. Trimming stripped 6 bases from V and 8 bases from J, with 16 bases between. CDR3 residues: CASSPDWGREKLFF. CDR3 nucleotide sequence: TGTGCCAGCTCTCCAGATTGGGGGCGAGAAAAACTGTTTTTT.

This sequence joins TRBV10-2 and TRBJ1-4; D is possibly TRBD1 (5 bases). V dropped 6 bases and J dropped 7 bases, with 18 bases sitting between them. The CDR3 length is 15 residues. Germline V gene sequence: CDR1 WSHSY, CDR2 SAAADI. CDR3 protein: CASRGVLSPREKLFF. The CDR3 bases are TGCGCCAGCAGGGGGGTCCTATCTCCGCGTGAAAAACTGTTTTTT.

This clone was seen a few times. The chain employs TRBV6-8 and TRBJ2-1, with 7 bases fitting TRBD2. Trimming cost V 2 bases and J 9 bases; bases outside gene matches: 4. CDR3 size: 13 residues. Germline lookup yields CDR1 MNHGY and CDR2 SAAAGT. This CDR3 is CASSYGLGREQFF. The CDR3 DNA is TGTGCCAGCAGTTACGGACTAGGTCGTGAGCAGTTCTTC.

The chain recombines TRBV18 with TRBJ2-1; D is perhaps TRBD1 or TRBD2 (6 bases each). Trimming removed 3 bases from V and 4 bases from J, with 19 bases in between. The germline V gene encodes CDR1 KGHSH and CDR2 LQKENI. This CDR3 is 17 amino acids long. CDR3: CASSPQHHGGGYNEQFF. DNA of the CDR3: TGTGCCAGCTCACCGCAACATCACGGGGGCGGGTACAATGAGCAGTTCTTC.

This chain joins TRBV10-3 and TRBJ2-3; 9 bases are a match to TRBD2. CDR1 ENHRY and CDR2 SYGVKD come from the germline V gene. This CDR3 spans 17 amino acids. V dropped 1 base and J dropped 1; count of bases not matched to a gene: 6. This CDR3 reads CAISEFPSGVGTDTQYF. CDR3 coding DNA: TGTGCCATCAGTGAGTTCCCTAGCGGGGTCGGCACAGATACGCAGTATTTT.